Sequencing of this T cell receptor (beta chain) was carried out in a study of T cell changes during pregnancy in multiple sclerosis. TCRdb's copy holds only in-frame clones and misses some; the assay was immunoSEQ multiplex PCR. The sample has about 100,000 clones; 85% to 95% are singletons. The CDR3 sequence is 12 residues long. Trimming took 5 bases from V and 9 from J, leaving 11 bases between them. Germline V lookup: CDR1 MNHEY, CDR2 SMNVEV (reference sequence). This chain connects TRBV27 to TRBJ2-1, with D uncertain. The source material was peripheral blood, sampled before pregnancy. This sequence was found in a female donor with multiple sclerosis, enrolled in a pregnancy study. The CDR3 sequence is CASSPRLSEQFF. CDR3 nucleotides: TGTGCCAGCAGTCCCCGACTCAGTGAGCAGTTCTTC.